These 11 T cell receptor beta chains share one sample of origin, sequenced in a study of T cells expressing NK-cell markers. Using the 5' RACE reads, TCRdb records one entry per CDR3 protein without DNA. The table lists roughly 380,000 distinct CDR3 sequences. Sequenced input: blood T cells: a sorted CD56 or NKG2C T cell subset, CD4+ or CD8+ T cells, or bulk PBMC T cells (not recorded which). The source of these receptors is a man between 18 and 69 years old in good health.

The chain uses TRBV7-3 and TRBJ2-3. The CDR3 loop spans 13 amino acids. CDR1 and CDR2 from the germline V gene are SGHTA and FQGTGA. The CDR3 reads CASSLYATDTQYF.

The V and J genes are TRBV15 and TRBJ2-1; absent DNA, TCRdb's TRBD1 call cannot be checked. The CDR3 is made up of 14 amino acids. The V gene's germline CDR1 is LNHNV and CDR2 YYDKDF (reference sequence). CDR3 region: CATSRGGATDEQFF.

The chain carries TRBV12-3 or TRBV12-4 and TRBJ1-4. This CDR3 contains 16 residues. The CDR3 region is CASSLSGPGQYEKLFF.

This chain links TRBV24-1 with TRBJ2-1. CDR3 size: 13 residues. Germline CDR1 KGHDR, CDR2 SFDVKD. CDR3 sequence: CATSRGPYNEQFF.

The CDR3: CASSVQTNSGNTIYF. The chain combines TRBV7-9 with TRBJ1-3. The CDR3 has 15 residues. Germline assignment: CDR1 SEHNR and CDR2 FQNEAQ (reference sequence).

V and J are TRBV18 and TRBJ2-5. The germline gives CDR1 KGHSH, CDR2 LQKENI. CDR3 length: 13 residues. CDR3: CASSPSLEETQYF.

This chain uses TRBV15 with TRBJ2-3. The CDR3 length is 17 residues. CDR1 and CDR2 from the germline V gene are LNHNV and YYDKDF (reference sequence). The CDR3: CATSRDPSGGATDTQYF. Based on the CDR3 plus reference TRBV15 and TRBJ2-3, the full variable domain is DAMVIQNPRYQVTQFGKPVTLSCSQTLNHNVMYWYQQKSSQAPKLLFHYYDKDFNNEADTPDNFQSRRPNTSFCFLDIRSPGLGDTAMYLCATSRDPSGGATDTQYFGPGTRLTVL.

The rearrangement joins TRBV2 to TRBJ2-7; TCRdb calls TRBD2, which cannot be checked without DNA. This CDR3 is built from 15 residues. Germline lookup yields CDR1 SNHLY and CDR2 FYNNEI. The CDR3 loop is CASRSVRGNSYEQYF.

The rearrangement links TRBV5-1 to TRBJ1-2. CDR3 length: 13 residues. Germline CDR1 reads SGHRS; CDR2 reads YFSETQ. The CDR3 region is CASSPAGDYGYTF. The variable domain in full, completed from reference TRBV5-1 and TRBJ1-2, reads KAGVTQTPRYLIKTRGQQVTLSCSPISGHRSVSWYQQTPGQGLQFLFEYFSETQRNKGNFPGRFSGRQFSNSRSEMNVSTLELGDSALYLCASSPAGDYGYTFGSGTRLTVV.

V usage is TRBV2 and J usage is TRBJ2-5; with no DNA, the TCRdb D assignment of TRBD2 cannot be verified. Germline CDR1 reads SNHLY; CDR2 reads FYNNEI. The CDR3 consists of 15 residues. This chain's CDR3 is CASSRGVLRQETQYF.

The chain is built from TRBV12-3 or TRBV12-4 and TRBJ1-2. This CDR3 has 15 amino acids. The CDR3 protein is CASSLGRNHNYGYTF.